The rows below give T cell receptor beta chains drawn from one sample of a study of T cells in Graves' hyperthyroidism and ophthalmopathy. TCRdb called the multiplex PCR reads again in MiXCR, with one record for every CDR3 protein. The sample shows around 690,000 distinct CDR3 sequences, around 20% of them seen only once. Specimen: blood. Receptors originate from a man aged 30 to 39 with Graves' ophthalmopathy. The conserved cysteine and the conserved F or W are not part of the CDR3 here. Each record gives: V gene, CDR3 protein.

>TRBV6-1
ASSLQGQGARGYT
>TRBV24-1
ATSGGASNYGYT
>TRBV28
ASRISVSSYNEQF
>TRBV6-1
ATKVTSDYNEQF
>TRBV11-2
ASSRDGGTSTDTQY
>TRBV28
ASSLAQGGDTIY
>TRBV28
ASRSKRGHLNSPLH
>TRBV9
TSSVVGGRWGNQPQH
>TRBV5-1
ASSLRTVSVPGANVLT
>TRBV11-2
ASSLALTGGQETQY